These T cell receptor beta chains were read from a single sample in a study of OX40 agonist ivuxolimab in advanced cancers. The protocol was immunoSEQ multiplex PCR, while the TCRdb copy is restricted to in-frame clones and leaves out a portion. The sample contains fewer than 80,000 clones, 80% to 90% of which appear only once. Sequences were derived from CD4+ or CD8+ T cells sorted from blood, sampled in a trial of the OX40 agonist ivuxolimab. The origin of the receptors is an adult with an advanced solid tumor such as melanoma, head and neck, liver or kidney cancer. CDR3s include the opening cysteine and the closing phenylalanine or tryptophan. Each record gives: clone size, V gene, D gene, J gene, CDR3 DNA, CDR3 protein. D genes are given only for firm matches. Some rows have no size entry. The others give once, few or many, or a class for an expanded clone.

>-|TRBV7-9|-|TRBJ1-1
TGTGCCAGCAGCTTAGCGTCGGGGAACACTGAAGCTTTCTTT
CASSLASGNTEAFF
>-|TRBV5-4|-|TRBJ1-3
TGTGCCAGCAGCTTGAACAACTTACCCTCTGGAAACACCATATATTTT
CASSLNNLPSGNTIYF
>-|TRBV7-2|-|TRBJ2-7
TGTGCCAGCAGCTTCAGAACCGCTGCCTACGAGCAGTACTTC
CASSFRTAAYEQYF
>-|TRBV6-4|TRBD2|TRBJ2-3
TGTGCCAGCAGCCCCGCGGGGGGGGCAGATACGCAGTATTTT
CASSPAGGADTQYF
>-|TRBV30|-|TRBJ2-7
TGTGCCTGGAGTGCCCCACTCCTCCCGCGGCAGTACTTC
CAWSAPLLPRQYF
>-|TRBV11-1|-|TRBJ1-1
TGTGCCAGCAGCTCCCAGGGTTGGGCTTTCTTT
CASSSQGWAFF
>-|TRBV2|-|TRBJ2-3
TGTGCCAGCAGTGTTCGGGACCCCCGGTATTTT
CASSVRDPRYF
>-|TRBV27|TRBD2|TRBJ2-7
TGTGCCAGCAGTTTATTTTCGGGACTCGGGGAGGGCTACGAGCAGTACTTC
CASSLFSGLGEGYEQYF
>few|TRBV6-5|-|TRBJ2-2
TGTGCCAGCGGCCGACTAGCGAACACCGGGGAGCTGTTTTTT
CASGRLANTGELFF
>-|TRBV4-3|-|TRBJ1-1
TGCGCCAGCAGCCAAGAGGCAAGAAGGTACACTGAAGCTTTCTTT
CASSQEARRYTEAFF
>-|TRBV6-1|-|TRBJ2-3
TGTGCCAGCAGTGAAATATTCACAGATACGCAGTATTTT
CASSEIFTDTQYF
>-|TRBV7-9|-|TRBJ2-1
TGTGCCAGCAGCTTAGCGCTAAGGGGAGGTGAGCAGTTCTTC
CASSLALRGGEQFF
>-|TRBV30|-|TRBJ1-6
TGTGCCTGGAACGGGGTCACCCTTAATTCACCCCTCCACTTT
CAWNGVTLNSPLHF
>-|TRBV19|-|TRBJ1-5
TGTGCCAGTAGGAAACTTGAGGCGCGGAATCAGCCCCAGCATTTT
CASRKLEARNQPQHF